The 28 T cell receptor beta chains in this list originate from one sample, sequenced in a study of T cell responses to AZD1222 COVID-19 vaccine. The method was immunoSEQ multiplex PCR; TCRdb's version includes in-frame clones alone and lacks a portion of them. The top ten hold around 3.3% of the sample, which has around 140,000 clones, about 91% seen once. The source material was peripheral blood, sampled 28 days after the second AZD1222 dose. Receptors were obtained from an adult who received the AZD1222 COVID-19 vaccine.

This rearrangement joins TRBV7-6 to TRBJ2-2, with TRBD2 identical over 7 bases. CDR3 length: 15 amino acids. CDR1 and CDR2 (germline): SGHVS, FNYEAQ. V trimming: 6 bases; J trimming: 0 bases; junction bases outside the gene matches: 4. The CDR3 DNA reads as TGTGCCAGCAGACCGCTAGCGGCGAACACCGGGGAGCTGTTTTTT. This gives the protein CASRPLAANTGELFF. Based on the CDR3 plus reference TRBV7-6 and TRBJ2-2, the full variable domain is GAGVSQSPRYKVTKRGQDVALRCDPISGHVSLYWYRQALGQGPEFLTYFNYEAQQDKSGLPNDRFSAERPEGSISTLTIQRTEQRDSAMYRCASRPLAANTGELFFGEGSRLTVL.

This chain's CDR3 is CASSPHRDMDEKLFF. The CDR3 DNA reads TGTGCCAGCAGCCCACACCGGGACATGGATGAAAAACTGTTTTTT. The chain links TRBV3-1 (or the pseudogene TRBV3-2) to TRBJ1-4; perhaps TRBD1 as D (6 bases). Deletions cut 4 bases from V and 6 bases from J, with 15 bases between. The germline gives CDR1 LGHDT, CDR2 YNNKEL (reference sequence). The CDR3 contains 15 residues.

In the case of this clone: This sample also contains other DNA sequences that code for the same CDR3. V and J are TRBV5-1 and TRBJ1-1, with D uncertain. Germline V gives CDR1 SGHRS, CDR2 YFSETQ. CDR3 length: 14 residues. V was trimmed by 0 bases and J by 1 base, leaving 7 bases between them. CDR3 protein: CASSLAGRNTEAFF. Written as DNA, the CDR3 is TGCGCCAGCAGCTTGGCGGGAAGGAACACTGAAGCTTTCTTT.

The rearrangement links TRBV2 to TRBJ1-5; no firm D call. Trimming took off 8 bases at V and 7 bases at J, with 15 bases between the two ends. Germline V gives CDR1 SNHLY, CDR2 FYNNEI. This CDR3 spans 13 amino acids. The CDR3: CASRERPSQPQHF. DNA of the CDR3: TGTGCCAGCCGAGAAAGACCAAGCCAGCCCCAGCATTTT. Combining the CDR3 with reference TRBV2 and TRBJ1-5 gives the whole variable domain EPEVTQTPSHQVTQMGQEVILRCVPISNHLYFYWYRQILGQKVEFLVSFYNNEISEKSEIFDDQFSVERPDGSNFTLKIRSTKLEDSAMYFCASRERPSQPQHFGDGTRLSIL.

This rearrangement joins TRBV6-1 to TRBJ2-7; a possible D gene is TRBD2 (5 bases). Germline V gene lookup returns CDR1 MNHNS and CDR2 SASEGT. The CDR3 spans 13 residues. V was pared by 3 bases and J by 1 base, with 7 bases between. The CDR3 nucleotides are TGTGCCAGCAGTGATCGGGATTCCTACGAGCAGTACTTC. Its translation is CASSDRDSYEQYF.

The V and J genes are TRBV19 and TRBJ1-6; 7 bases fit TRBD1. Trimming removed 6 bases from V and 10 bases from J; junction bases left unmatched: 3. This CDR3 comprises 12 residues. CDR1 is LNHDA and CDR2 is SQIVND in the germline V gene (reference sequence). CDR3 coding DNA: TGTGCCAGTAGCGACAGGGTATCACCCCTCCACTTT. Protein sequence: CASSDRVSPLHF.

The V gene is TRBV27, the J gene TRBJ2-7; D might be TRBD2 (7 bases). V was shortened by 5 bases and J by 7 bases, with 24 bases between the two germline ends. Per germline, CDR1 MNHEY and CDR2 SMNVEV (reference sequence). The CDR3 is made up of 16 amino acids. CDR3 residues: CASSLFPTRGGREQYF. CDR3 nucleotides: TGTGCCAGCAGTCTGTTCCCGACTAGGGGGGGGAGGGAGCAGTACTTC.

The chain links TRBV7-3 to TRBJ1-5; the D is unclear. The V end lost 11 bases, the J end lost 2 bases, and 19 bases lay between the germline ends. CDR1 is SGHTA and CDR2 is FQGTGA in the germline V gene. This CDR3 is 15 amino acids long. CDR3 DNA sequence: TGTGCCCGGCAGGTTAGGGCAAATGGCAATCAGCCCCAGCATTTT. Its translation is CARQVRANGNQPQHF.

This rearrangement joins TRBV14 to TRBJ2-3; D unclear. The CDR3 runs 11 residues. Trimming removed 1 base at V and 4 bases at J, with 0 bases between. Germline CDR1 reads SGHDN; CDR2 reads FVKESK. The CDR3 region is CASSQADTQYF. The CDR3 DNA sequence: TGTGCCAGCAGCCAAGCAGATACGCAGTATTTT.

This clone was counted once. This chain joins TRBV6-4 and TRBJ1-1; D is undetermined. Germline-derived CDR1 and CDR2 are MRHNA and SNTAGT. Trimming took off 0 bases at V and 7 bases at J, with 9 bases between the two ends. This CDR3 spans 13 amino acids. The CDR3 region has the DNA TGTGCCAGCAGTGACTCATATCGTGGTGAAGCTTTCTTT. Amino acid sequence: CASSDSYRGEAFF.

The rearrangement joins TRBV18 to TRBJ2-7; possibly TRBD2 for D (5 bases). Germline CDR1 reads KGHSH; CDR2 reads LQKENI. The CDR3 runs to 14 residues. Between the trimmed V and J ends, which lost 4 bases and 2 bases, there was a span of 12 bases. CDR3: CASSRALGAYEQYF. In DNA, the CDR3 is TGTGCCAGCTCACGGGCCCTCGGGGCCTACGAGCAGTACTTC. Full variable domain (rest looked up from reference TRBV18 and TRBJ2-7): NAGVMQNPRHLVRRRGQEARLRCSPMKGHSHVYWYRQLPEEGLKFMVYLQKENIIDESGMPKERFSAEFPKEGPSILRIQQVVRGDSAAYFCASSRALGAYEQYFGPGTRLTVT.

This clone was detected only once. The J gene is TRBJ2-7, the V gene TRBV28; the match to TRBD2 covers 13 bases. The ends lost 6 bases at V and 3 bases at J; junction bases unmatched: 8. Germline V gene sequence: CDR1 MDHEN, CDR2 SYDVKM. The CDR3 runs to 16 residues. The CDR3 nucleotides are TGTGCCAGCAGCGTAACTAGCGGGAGGGCTCTCTACGAGCAGTACTTC. This sequence encodes CASSVTSGRALYEQYF.

This clone was picked up one time. This chain uses TRBV3-1 (or the pseudogene TRBV3-2) with TRBJ2-6, with D unresolved. The V gene lost 1 base and the J gene lost 1 base, with 14 bases spanning the gap. Germline CDR1 LGHDT, CDR2 YNNKEL (reference sequence). The CDR3 sequence is 18 residues long. In DNA, the CDR3 is TGTGCCAGCAGCCAAGGGCTTTTATTTCGTTCTGGGGCCAACGTCCTGACTTTC. It yields the protein CASSQGLLFRSGANVLTF.

The chain couples TRBV27 to TRBJ2-7, with 10 bases identical to TRBD2. The V gene's germline CDR1 is MNHEY and CDR2 SMNVEV (reference sequence). The ends lost 1 base at V and 6 bases at J; junction bases unmatched: 12. CDR3 length equals 17 residues. CDR3 amino acids: CASSLYGIGLAAVEQYF. CDR3 nucleotide sequence: TGTGCCAGCAGTTTATATGGGATTGGACTAGCGGCCGTCGAGCAGTACTTC.

The gene calls are TRBV6-2 or TRBV6-3 and TRBJ1-4, with D possibly TRBD1 on 6 matching bases. CDR3 length: 15 amino acids. CDR1 is MNHEY, CDR2 SVGEGT, per germline. V was trimmed by 6 bases and J by 3 bases, leaving 14 bases between them. The DNA of the CDR3 is TGTGCCAGCAGCCCTTCCGGGGGGCCTAATGAAAAACTGTTTTTT. Its translation: CASSPSGGPNEKLFF.

This clone was observed a handful of times. This chain uses TRBV7-9 with TRBJ2-2; D may be TRBD1 (5 bases). V was clipped by 2 bases and J by 3 bases, with 13 bases between them. The germline gives CDR1 SEHNR, CDR2 FQNEAQ (reference sequence). The CDR3 has 16 residues. As DNA, the CDR3 is TGTGCCAGCAGCTTAATGGGGCGACCTGACACCGGGGAGCTGTTTTTT. Protein sequence: CASSLMGRPDTGELFF.

The DNA for the CDR3 is TGTGCCAGCAGTTACCAAGCGGGACGGGGGGAGCAGTACTTC. Translation gives CASSYQAGRGEQYF. The chain combines TRBV6-5 with TRBJ2-7; 7 bases align to TRBD2. Germline loops: CDR1 MNHEY, CDR2 SVGAGI. The V segment lost 2 bases and the J segment 7 bases; nucleotides outside the gene matches: 8. The CDR3 runs to 14 residues.

The genes are TRBV3-1 (or the pseudogene TRBV3-2) and TRBJ1-3; possible D gene TRBD1, 5 bases. CDR1 and CDR2 (germline): LGHDT, YNNKEL (reference sequence). CDR3 size: 14 residues. Trimming shortened V by 3 bases and J by 0 bases, and 6 bases separated the two germline ends. CDR3 coding DNA: TGTGCCAGCAGCCAGGGGGGCTCTGGAAACACCATATATTTT. Encoded protein: CASSQGGSGNTIYF.

The DNA of the CDR3 is TGTGCCAGCAGCGTAGGCAGCTCCTACAATGAGCAGTTCTTC. Amino acids: CASSVGSSYNEQFF. The V gene is TRBV9, the J gene TRBJ2-1; the D is unclear. CDR3 length: 14 residues. Germline CDR1 and CDR2: SGDLS and YYNGEE. The V gene lost 0 bases and the J gene lost 0 bases, with 4 bases spanning the gap.

The rearrangement joins TRBV29-1 to TRBJ1-5; no definite D call. Germline CDR1 and CDR2: SQVTM and ANQGSEA. The CDR3 is made up of 14 amino acids. V was cut by 1 base and J by 5 bases, with 12 bases left in between. The CDR3 protein is CSVEGRAIHQPQHF. The CDR3 region has the DNA TGCAGCGTTGAAGGAAGAGCCATCCATCAGCCCCAGCATTTT.

The rearrangement joins TRBV28 to TRBJ2-2, with 10 bases that match TRBD1. Germline CDR1 is MDHEN and CDR2 is SYDVKM. The V segment lost 6 bases and the J segment 3 bases; nucleotides outside the gene matches: 4. This CDR3 is 15 amino acids long. The CDR3 loop reads CASRGQGRYTGELFF. The CDR3 DNA sequence: TGTGCCAGCAGGGGACAGGGGCGGTACACCGGGGAGCTGTTTTTT.

This rearrangement joins TRBV19 to TRBJ1-2; D not certain. V lost 5 bases, J lost 3 bases, and 7 bases lay in between. Germline values: CDR1 LNHDA, CDR2 SQIVND (reference sequence). The CDR3 sequence is 12 residues long. In DNA form, the CDR3 reads TGTGCCAGTAGTTCATACCACTATGGCTACACCTTC. Translating gives CASSSYHYGYTF. Full variable domain (missing parts from reference TRBV19 and TRBJ1-2): DGGITQSPKYLFRKEGQNVTLSCEQNLNHDAMYWYRQDPGQGLRLIYYSQIVNDFQKGDIAEGYSVSREKKESFPLTVTSAQKNPTAFYLCASSSYHYGYTFGSGTRLTVV.

The chain combines TRBV5-1 with TRBJ2-1, with D possibly matching TRBD1 (6 bases). The germline CDR1 and CDR2 sequences are SGHRS and YFSETQ. This CDR3 is built from 15 residues. Trimming removed 2 bases from V and 0 bases from J, with 9 bases in between. The CDR3 spells CASSFGTPSYNEQFF. The DNA for the CDR3 is TGCGCCAGCAGCTTCGGGACACCCTCCTACAATGAGCAGTTCTTC.

The rearrangement uses TRBV3-1 (or the pseudogene TRBV3-2) and TRBJ1-5; 7 nucleotides agree with TRBD1. V shed 2 bases, J shed 0 bases, and the junction held 7 bases outside the gene matches. The CDR3 loop spans 17 amino acids. From germline, CDR1 is LGHDT and CDR2 YNNKEL (reference sequence). The CDR3 sequence: CASSQREGTDSNQPQHF. DNA of the CDR3: TGTGCCAGCAGCCAAAGGGAAGGGACAGATAGCAATCAGCCCCAGCATTTT.

The chain employs TRBV28 and TRBJ1-2, with D perhaps matching TRBD1 (6 bases). Per germline, CDR1 MDHEN and CDR2 SYDVKM. The CDR3 runs 14 residues. Trimming took off 3 bases at V and 4 bases at J, with 12 bases between the two ends. The CDR3 sequence is CASSLVTQGYGYTF. For the CDR3, the DNA is TGTGCCAGCAGTTTGGTTACACAGGGCTATGGCTACACCTTC.

The chain combines TRBV5-1 with TRBJ2-1; 9 bases fit TRBD1. V gave up 0 bases and J gave up 9 bases; unmatched junction bases: 7. The CDR3 runs 15 residues. The germline gives CDR1 SGHRS, CDR2 YFSETQ. CDR3 loop: CASSLGTGAMSEQFF. The CDR3, as DNA: TGCGCCAGCAGCTTGGGGACAGGGGCTATGAGTGAGCAGTTCTTC.

The V call is TRBV6-1, the J call TRBJ2-6; D unresolved. The CDR3 loop spans 16 amino acids. Deletions cut 4 bases from V and 1 base from J, with 11 bases between. Germline V gene sequence: CDR1 MNHNS, CDR2 SASEGT. The CDR3 bases are TGTGCCAGCAGTGGGACCTATTCTTCTGGGGCCAACGTCCTGACTTTC. This codes for CASSGTYSSGANVLTF.

V gene TRBV11-2 combines with J gene TRBJ2-3; D possibly corresponds to TRBD1 (6 bases). Trimming pared 3 bases from V and 0 bases from J, leaving 13 bases between. CDR1 is SGHAT, CDR2 FQNNGV, per germline. The CDR3 is made up of 16 amino acids. CDR3 nucleotides: TGTGCCAGCAGCTTCATGACAGGAAAGAGCACAGATACGCAGTATTTT. Translation gives CASSFMTGKSTDTQYF.